This T cell receptor beta chain was captured by sequencing in a study of blood T cell repertoires in COVID-19. Background on the study: Acute and convalescent COVID-19 specimens originated in the United States, Italy and Spain. PBMCs, B-cell-depleted T cells, or T cells were the source of the cDNA or gDNA that made up the material.

The CDR3 sequence is 15 residues long. The ends lost 8 bases at V and 0 bases at J; junction bases unmatched: 6. Germline V gene data show CDR1 as ENHRY and CDR2 as SYGVKD. Per the original data handling: Reference gene primers were amplified, and this amplification served to estimate nucleated cell counts. The protocol was immunoSEQ multiplex PCR, while the TCRdb copy is restricted to in-frame clones and leaves out a portion. V and J calls plus clone size are reproduced from that table; the DNA served to infer D and trimming. The table shows about 280,000 clones, with approximately 85% occurring only once.

What was sequenced was peripheral blood. This TCR was sampled from a man between 50 and 59 years old with active or convalescent COVID-19. J is TRBJ1-3 and V is TRBV10-3, with 8 nucleotides matching TRBD1. The CDR3 region is CAISTGASSGNTIYF. CDR3 in DNA: TGTGCCATCTCGACAGGGGCGAGCTCTGGAAACACCATATATTTT.